The 11 T cell receptor beta chains below were found in one sample sequenced in a study of T cell responses to AZD1222 COVID-19 vaccine. Here immunoSEQ multiplex PCR was the method, and the copy in TCRdb shows in-frame clones only, minus some. The table shows around 270,000 clones, with 85% to 95% occurring only once. This specimen was peripheral blood, taken 28 days after the second AZD1222 dose. These receptors all stem from an adult who received the AZD1222 COVID-19 vaccine.

The sample holds one count of this clone. The chain uses TRBV5-4 and TRBJ2-5, with D possibly being TRBD1 or TRBD2 (5 bases each). V shed 0 bases and J shed 2 bases, with 8 bases lying between them. The germline V gene has CDR1 SGHNT and CDR2 YYREEE (reference sequence). The CDR3 extends over 14 amino acids. The CDR3 spells CASSLGDVQETQYF. The CDR3 DNA reads as TGTGCCAGCAGCTTGGGGGACGTGCAAGAGACCCAGTACTTC.

This chain links TRBV29-1 with TRBJ1-5; D unresolved. V gave up 4 bases and J gave up 5 bases, with 15 bases separating them. In germline, CDR1 is SQVTM, CDR2 ANQGSEA. This CDR3 comprises 14 residues. This CDR3 is CSVVIGRADQPQHF. The CDR3 DNA reads as TGCAGCGTTGTTATCGGCAGAGCCGATCAGCCCCAGCATTTT.

The chain has TRBV28 and TRBJ1-2, with D unclear. The CDR3 is 11 residues long. Germline CDR1 reads MDHEN; CDR2 reads SYDVKM. V lost 7 bases and J lost 8, with 11 bases in between. The chain's CDR3 is CASNSRSGYTF. As DNA, the CDR3 is TGTGCCAGCAATAGCAGGAGCGGCTACACCTTC.

The chain combines TRBV5-4 with TRBJ2-3; no clear D. Germline CDR1 SGHNT, CDR2 YYREEE (reference sequence). CDR3 length: 14 residues. The V gene lost 0 bases and the J gene lost 6 bases, with 11 bases spanning the gap. In DNA, the CDR3 is TGTGCCAGCAGCTTGGGGGCCCGGTCCGATACGCAGTATTTT. This translates into CASSLGARSDTQYF.

The V call is TRBV3-1 (or the pseudogene TRBV3-2), the J call TRBJ1-4; D remains ambiguous. The CDR3 contains 16 residues. The germline CDR1 and CDR2 sequences are LGHDT and YNNKEL (reference sequence). V was cut by 4 bases and J by 3 bases, with 15 bases left in between. The CDR3 loop is CASSPLGLLANEKLFF. DNA of the CDR3: TGTGCCAGCAGCCCGTTAGGGCTGTTAGCTAATGAAAAACTGTTTTTT.

This chain uses TRBV7-9 with TRBJ1-4; no clear D. This CDR3 has 14 amino acids. Trimming took 0 bases from V and 2 from J, leaving 4 bases between them. The V gene's germline CDR1 is SEHNR and CDR2 FQNEAQ (reference sequence). The CDR3 loop reads CASSLAGTNEKLFF. CDR3 in DNA: TGTGCCAGCAGCTTAGCAGGGACTAATGAAAAACTGTTTTTT.

In DNA form, the CDR3 reads TGTGCCAGCAGCCTTCAAGGGGATAACACTGAAGCTTTCTTT. Protein: CASSLQGDNTEAFF. The chain has TRBV3-1 (or the pseudogene TRBV3-2) and TRBJ1-1, with D perhaps TRBD1 (5 bases). V was shortened by 4 bases and J by 2 bases, with 11 bases between the two germline ends. Germline V gives CDR1 LGHDT, CDR2 YNNKEL (reference sequence). CDR3 length: 14 amino acids.

The CDR3 here is CASSLGGDEQYF. CDR3 bases: TGTGCCAGCAGCTTAGGTGGGGACGAGCAGTACTTC. The chain has TRBV7-9 and TRBJ2-7; D unresolved. Trimming removed 1 base at V and 5 bases at J, with 6 bases between. Germline V gene data show CDR1 as SEHNR and CDR2 as FQNEAQ (reference sequence). The CDR3 has 12 residues.

The J gene is TRBJ1-5, the V gene TRBV9; D call uncertain. Germline CDR1 and CDR2: SGDLS and YYNGEE. Trimming pared 0 bases from V and 2 bases from J, leaving 15 bases between. This CDR3 is built from 17 residues. The CDR3 protein is CASSVVAEIFGNQPQHF. CDR3 in DNA: TGTGCCAGCAGCGTAGTGGCCGAGATCTTTGGCAATCAGCCCCAGCATTTT.

The chain recombines TRBV5-5 with TRBJ2-2; 9 nucleotides match TRBD2. The germline V gene has CDR1 SGHKS and CDR2 YYEKEE (reference sequence). The J segment lost 4 bases and the V segment lost 5 bases, leaving 9 bases of the junction unmatched. CDR3 size: 16 residues. This chain's CDR3 is CASRPSGTPGTGELFF. The CDR3, as DNA: TGTGCCAGCAGACCTAGCGGGACACCGGGCACCGGGGAGCTGTTTTTT.

J is TRBJ1-6 and V is TRBV4-1; the D gene is possibly TRBD1 (5 bases). The V gene lost 3 bases and the J gene lost 13 bases, with 19 bases spanning the gap. This CDR3 region has 15 residues. In germline, CDR1 is MGHRA, CDR2 YSYEKL. CDR3 sequence reads: CASSQVQVGAFPLHF. DNA of the CDR3: TGCGCCAGCAGCCAGGTACAGGTAGGGGCATTTCCCCTCCACTTT.